The 20 T cell receptor beta chains below were found in one sample sequenced in a study of cytomegalovirus exposure and HLA in healthy donors. The PCR made use of 60 Vbeta and 13 Jbeta primers. The protocol was immunoSEQ multiplex PCR, while the TCRdb copy is restricted to in-frame clones and leaves out a portion. The sample records 160,000 or so clones, 75% to 90% being singletons. The sequencing sample was made of PBMCs. The source of these receptors is a woman aged 18-29 years in good health and CMV-seronegative.

The genes are TRBV10-3 and TRBJ2-7; 8 bases map to TRBD1. The V segment lost 4 bases and the J segment 7 bases; nucleotides outside the gene matches: 6. The germline gives CDR1 ENHRY, CDR2 SYGVKD. This CDR3 has 13 amino acids. Here the CDR3 reads CAISGGTGKEQYF. CDR3 DNA sequence: TGTGCCATCAGTGGGGGGACAGGCAAGGAGCAGTACTTC.

The rearrangement links TRBV27 to TRBJ1-1; maybe TRBD1 (6 bases). V was cut by 10 bases and J by 0 bases, with 18 bases left in between. The CDR3 has 15 amino acids. Germline lookup yields CDR1 MNHEY and CDR2 SMNVEV (reference sequence). The CDR3 nucleotides read TGTGCCACCAAAGGGGGGGGGAGCATGAACACTGAAGCTTTCTTT. Encoded protein: CATKGGGSMNTEAFF.

V and J are TRBV19 and TRBJ1-4; D is undetermined. This CDR3 is 12 amino acids long. Germline V gene data show CDR1 as LNHDA and CDR2 as SQIVND (reference sequence). Trimming removed 2 bases from V and 10 bases from J, with 8 bases in between. Here the CDR3 DNA reads TGTGCCAGTAGTATAACAGTAGGAAAACTGTTTTTT. It is translated as CASSITVGKLFF. The entire variable domain, with the rest obtained from reference TRBV19 and TRBJ1-4, is as follows: DGGITQSPKYLFRKEGQNVTLSCEQNLNHDAMYWYRQDPGQGLRLIYYSQIVNDFQKGDIAEGYSVSREKKESFPLTVTSAQKNPTAFYLCASSITVGKLFFGSGTQLSVL.

The chain links TRBV14 to TRBJ2-7; 7 nucleotides line up with TRBD1. Germline V lookup: CDR1 SGHDN, CDR2 FVKESK. The CDR3 sequence is 13 residues long. The V and J ends lost 6 bases and 5 bases, in that order; junction bases with no gene match: 7. As DNA, the CDR3 is TGTGCCAGCAGTCCCGGGACAGCCGACGAGCAGTACTTC. This sequence encodes CASSPGTADEQYF.

This clone was found a few times. The chain has TRBV7-9 and TRBJ1-4; D not certain. The CDR3 loop spans 16 amino acids. Trimming took off 0 bases at V and 0 bases at J, with 8 bases between the two ends. Germline-derived CDR1 and CDR2 are SEHNR and FQNEAQ (reference sequence). This CDR3 is CASSLARAATNEKLFF. For the CDR3, the DNA is TGTGCCAGCAGCTTAGCGAGGGCTGCAACTAATGAAAAACTGTTTTTT. Variable domain in full (rest from reference TRBV7-9 and TRBJ1-4): DTGVSQNPRHKITKRGQNVTFRCDPISEHNRLYWYRQTLGQGPEFLTYFQNEAQLEKSRLLSDRFSAERPKGSFSTLEIQRTEQGDSAMYLCASSLARAATNEKLFFGSGTQLSVL.

V is TRBV19 and J is TRBJ2-5; weak D call: TRBD2 (6 bases). The tail of the sequence fits TRBJ2-7 better, so the J call may be wrong. The CDR3 is 15 residues long. The germline CDR1 and CDR2 sequences are LNHDA and SQIVND (reference sequence). As DNA, the CDR3 is TGTGCCAGTAGTTTCTCCGGGACTTCCACCTACGAGCAGTACTTC. Translation gives CASSFSGTSTYEQYF.

The J gene is TRBJ2-5, the V gene TRBV19; 12 bases agree with TRBD2. Germline CDR1 LNHDA, CDR2 SQIVND (reference sequence). Trimming cost V 3 bases and J 4 bases; bases outside gene matches: 9. The CDR3 spans 17 residues. The chain's CDR3 is CASSMMVGGLAGETQYF. As DNA, the CDR3 is TGTGCCAGTAGTATGATGGTGGGGGGACTAGCGGGAGAGACCCAGTACTTC.

This chain joins TRBV6-1 and TRBJ2-3, with TRBD1 matching 8 bases. This CDR3 spans 14 amino acids. Trimming at V came to 8 bases and at J to 2 bases, leaving 6 bases not matched to a gene. Per the germline V gene, CDR1 is MNHNS and CDR2 is SASEGT. The CDR3 protein is CASADRGPTDTQYF. For the CDR3, the DNA is TGTGCCAGCGCTGACAGGGGCCCCACAGATACGCAGTATTTT.

The rearrangement uses TRBV7-9 and TRBJ1-4, with 9 bases fitting TRBD1. Germline V gene sequence: CDR1 SEHNR, CDR2 FQNEAQ (reference sequence). The CDR3 consists of 14 residues. Germline trimming cut 5 bases from V and 8 bases from J; bases unmatched to any gene: 6. CDR3 in amino acids: CASSPQGAEEKLFF. The DNA for the CDR3 is TGTGCCAGCAGCCCACAGGGGGCTGAAGAAAAACTGTTTTTT.

The V and J genes are TRBV2 and TRBJ2-5; D is ambiguous. Germline-derived CDR1 and CDR2 are SNHLY and FYNNEI. Trimming removed 4 bases at V and 5 bases at J, with 11 bases between. The CDR3 is 13 residues long. Here the CDR3 reads CASSGQLMETQYF. Here the CDR3 DNA reads TGTGCCAGCAGTGGGCAGTTGATGGAGACCCAGTACTTC. Drawing the rest from reference TRBV2 and TRBJ2-5, the complete variable domain is EPEVTQTPSHQVTQMGQEVILRCVPISNHLYFYWYRQILGQKVEFLVSFYNNEISEKSEIFDDQFSVERPDGSNFTLKIRSTKLEDSAMYFCASSGQLMETQYFGPGTRLLVL.

The V gene is TRBV5-1, the J gene TRBJ2-7; weak D call: TRBD1 (6 bases). This CDR3 is built from 14 residues. Trimming removed 2 bases at V and 7 bases at J, with 16 bases between. Germline-derived CDR1 and CDR2 are SGHRS and YFSETQ. For the CDR3, the DNA is TGCGCCAGCAGCTTAACAGGGTCGGTTGAAGAGCAGTACTTC. As protein: CASSLTGSVEEQYF.

Comment on this clone: This same CDR3 is encoded by further DNA sequences in the sample. The chain is built from TRBV30 and TRBJ1-2, with D uncertain. There are 11 residues in the CDR3. The V end was cut by 3 bases, the J end by 7 bases, with 9 bases between. Germline CDR1 reads GTSNPN; CDR2 reads SVGIG (reference sequence). CDR3 loop: CAWSTGSGYTF. CDR3 sequence (DNA): TGTGCCTGGAGCACTGGTTCTGGCTACACCTTC.

A note on this clone: The same CDR3 arises from other DNA sequences in this sample as well. The chain combines TRBV7-9 with TRBJ2-1; tentative D call: TRBD1 (5 bases). In germline, CDR1 is SEHNR, CDR2 FQNEAQ (reference sequence). Trimming stripped 0 bases from V and 0 bases from J, with 6 bases between. CDR3 size: 15 residues. CDR3 loop: CASSLAQGSYNEQFF. In nucleotides, the CDR3 is TGTGCCAGCAGCTTAGCCCAGGGCTCCTACAATGAGCAGTTCTTC.

V gene TRBV5-4 combines with J gene TRBJ1-2; 8 bases are a match to TRBD1. Germline loops: CDR1 SGHNT, CDR2 YYREEE (reference sequence). The V and J ends lost 5 bases and 8 bases, in that order; junction bases with no gene match: 5. The CDR3 runs to 12 residues. The CDR3 region is CASSSRGPGYTF. The CDR3 DNA follows: TGTGCCAGCAGTTCCAGGGGGCCGGGCTACACCTTC.

CDR3 bases: TGCGCCAGCAGCTACCGCGGGAGTGCGTCGCGGAACACCGGGGAGCTGTTTTTT. Translated: CASSYRGSASRNTGELFF. The chain links TRBV5-1 to TRBJ2-2, with 7 nucleotides matching TRBD2. Losses at the gene ends were 3 bases for V and 1 base for J; bases not matched to a gene: 12. The CDR3 has 18 residues. In germline, CDR1 is SGHRS, CDR2 YFSETQ. Together with reference TRBV5-1 and TRBJ2-2, the CDR3 gives the full variable domain: KAGVTQTPRYLIKTRGQQVTLSCSPISGHRSVSWYQQTPGQGLQFLFEYFSETQRNKGNFPGRFSGRQFSNSRSEMNVSTLELGDSALYLCASSYRGSASRNTGELFFGEGSRLTVL.

This clone was detected once. Relative to the germline gene, one junction end is altered; a read error may explain this. The chain links TRBV7-9 to TRBJ1-2; 8 bases match TRBD1. The CDR3 sequence is 17 residues long. Germline assignment: CDR1 SEHNR and CDR2 FQNEAQ (reference sequence). CDR3 sequence reads: CSSSLGTGRIGSYGYTF. The DNA for the CDR3 is TGTTCCAGCAGCCTGGGGACAGGTAGGATTGGCAGCTATGGCTACACCTTC.

This chain links TRBV2 with TRBJ2-5; weak D call: TRBD2 (6 bases). V lost 5 bases and J lost 2, with 9 bases in between. In germline, CDR1 is SNHLY, CDR2 FYNNEI. This CDR3 has 13 residues. CDR3 sequence (DNA): TGTGCCAGCAGTCAGCGGGCTCAAGAGACCCAGTACTTC. This translates into CASSQRAQETQYF.

The genes are TRBV6-5 and TRBJ1-2; 8 bases align to TRBD1. The CDR3 runs 13 residues. Germline trimming cut 1 base from V and 13 bases from J; bases unmatched to any gene: 8. Looked up from germline, CDR1 is MNHEY and CDR2 is SVGAGI. In DNA, the CDR3 is TGTGCCAGCAGTTACTTCGGACAGGGAGAGTTCACCTTC. Protein: CASSYFGQGEFTF.

The V and J genes are TRBV10-3 and TRBJ2-1, with 9 bases lining up with TRBD1. The CDR3 is made up of 15 amino acids. Germline assignment: CDR1 ENHRY and CDR2 SYGVKD. Unmatched junction bases numbered 9, after V lost 5 bases and J lost 7 bases. Here the CDR3 DNA reads TGTGCCATCAGTCCAAAGACAGGGGGGGCGAATGAGCAGTTCTTC. Amino acids: CAISPKTGGANEQFF.

The V gene is TRBV19, the J gene TRBJ2-3; 12 bases agree with TRBD2. The V and J ends lost 4 bases and 6 bases, in that order; junction bases with no gene match: 8. Germline lookup yields CDR1 LNHDA and CDR2 SQIVND (reference sequence). This CDR3 has 16 residues. The CDR3 loop reads CASSKILAGGLDTQYF. The CDR3 nucleotides are TGTGCCAGTAGTAAGATACTAGCGGGGGGTCTGGATACGCAGTATTTT. Based on the CDR3 plus reference TRBV19 and TRBJ2-3, the full variable domain is DGGITQSPKYLFRKEGQNVTLSCEQNLNHDAMYWYRQDPGQGLRLIYYSQIVNDFQKGDIAEGYSVSREKKESFPLTVTSAQKNPTAFYLCASSKILAGGLDTQYFGPGTRLTVL.